These T cell receptor beta chains were read from a single sample in a study of sequential checkpoint blockade in melanoma. Here immunoSEQ multiplex PCR was the method, and the copy in TCRdb shows in-frame clones only, minus some. The table lists about 21,000 clones, roughly 80% of them singletons. This material consisted of CD8+ T cells sorted from blood (inferred from file names), taken from a patient given nivolumab and ipilimumab in sequence. The source of these receptors is a human donor with melanoma. Each CDR3 is given with its conserved first and last residue. D genes are given only for firm matches. The size field is filled for only some rows; it gives once, few, many or a size class.

D gene,clone size,J gene,V gene,CDR3 protein,CDR3 DNA
TRBD2,.,TRBJ2-5,TRBV11-2,CASRQLAEETQYF,TGTGCCAGCAGACAACTAGCGGAAGAGACCCAGTACTTC
.,few,TRBJ2-2,TRBV5-6,CASSIPRERTGELFF,TGTGCCAGCAGCATTCCGCGGGAAAGGACCGGGGAGCTGTTTTTT
.,.,TRBJ1-5,TRBV2,CASMGTPVGLGNQPQHF,TGTGCCAGCATGGGGACTCCCGTGGGGCTGGGCAATCAGCCCCAGCATTTT
.,.,TRBJ1-4,TRBV27,CASSLVAGFNEKLFF,TGTGCCAGCAGTTTAGTGGCAGGTTTTAATGAAAAACTGTTTTTT
.,.,TRBJ1-6,TRBV5-6,CASSQGQSGGYSPLHF,TGTGCCAGCAGCCAAGGACAGTCCGGCGGGTATTCACCCCTCCACTTT
TRBD2,.,TRBJ2-7,TRBV7-6,CASSNARTSGHEQYF,TGTGCCAGCAGTAATGCACGGACTAGCGGGCACGAGCAGTACTTC
.,.,TRBJ2-4,TRBV7-9,CASHPGGPLVYF,TGTGCCAGCCACCCAGGAGGGCCCCTAGTGTACTTC
TRBD1,few,TRBJ2-7,TRBV7-8,CASSLGSGQVYEQYF,TGTGCCAGCAGCTTAGGCTCCGGACAGGTTTACGAGCAGTACTTC
TRBD2,.,TRBJ2-3,TRBV29-1,CSVPGGLADTQYF,TGCAGCGTCCCGGGGGGACTAGCGGATACGCAGTATTTT
TRBD1,.,TRBJ1-3,TRBV7-9,CASSRDRVGNTIYF,TGTGCCAGCAGCAGGGACAGGGTTGGAAACACCATATATTTT
TRBD1,.,TRBJ2-7,TRBV27,CASSLSPGTGSNEQYF,TGTGCCAGCAGTTTATCGCCCGGGACAGGGTCCAACGAGCAGTACTTC
TRBD1,.,TRBJ2-5,TRBV9,CASSERGGGWRETQYF,TGTGCCAGCAGCGAGAGAGGGGGCGGTTGGCGAGAGACCCAGTACTTC
.,once,TRBJ1-5,TRBV9,CASSPTAGGHSNQPQHF,TGTGCCAGCAGCCCCACGGCCGGGGGGCATAGCAATCAGCCCCAGCATTTT